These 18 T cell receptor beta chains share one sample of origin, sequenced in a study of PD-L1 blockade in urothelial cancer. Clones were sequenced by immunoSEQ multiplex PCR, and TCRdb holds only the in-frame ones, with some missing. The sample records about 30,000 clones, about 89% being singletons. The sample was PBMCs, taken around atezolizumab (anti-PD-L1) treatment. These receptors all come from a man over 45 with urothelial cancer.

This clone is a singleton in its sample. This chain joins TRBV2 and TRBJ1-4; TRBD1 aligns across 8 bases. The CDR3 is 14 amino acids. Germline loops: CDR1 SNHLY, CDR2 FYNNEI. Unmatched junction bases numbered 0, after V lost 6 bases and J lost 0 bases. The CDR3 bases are TGTGCCAGCAGGGGACAGGCAACTAATGAAAAACTGTTTTTT. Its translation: CASRGQATNEKLFF. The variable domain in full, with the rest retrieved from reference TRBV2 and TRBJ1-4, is EPEVTQTPSHQVTQMGQEVILRCVPISNHLYFYWYRQILGQKVEFLVSFYNNEISEKSEIFDDQFSVERPDGSNFTLKIRSTKLEDSAMYFCASRGQATNEKLFFGSGTQLSVL.

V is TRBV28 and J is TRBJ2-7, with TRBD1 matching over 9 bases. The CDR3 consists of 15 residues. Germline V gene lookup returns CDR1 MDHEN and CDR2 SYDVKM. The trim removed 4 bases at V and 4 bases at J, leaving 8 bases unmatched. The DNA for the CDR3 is TGTGCCAGCAGTTCCGGGACAGGGCATTTTTACGAGCAGTACTTC. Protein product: CASSSGTGHFYEQYF.

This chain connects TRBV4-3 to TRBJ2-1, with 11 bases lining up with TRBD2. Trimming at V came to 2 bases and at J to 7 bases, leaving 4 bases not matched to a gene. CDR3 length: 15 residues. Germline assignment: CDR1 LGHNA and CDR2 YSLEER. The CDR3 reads CASSQQLAGGNEQFF. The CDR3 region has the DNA TGCGCCAGCAGCCAACAGCTAGCGGGAGGAAATGAGCAGTTCTTC.

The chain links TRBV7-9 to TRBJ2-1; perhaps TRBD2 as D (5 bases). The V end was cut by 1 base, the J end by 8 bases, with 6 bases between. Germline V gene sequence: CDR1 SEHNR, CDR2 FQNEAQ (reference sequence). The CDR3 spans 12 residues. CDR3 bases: TGTGCCAGCAGCTTAGGGCGGGATGAGCAGTTCTTC. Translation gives CASSLGRDEQFF.

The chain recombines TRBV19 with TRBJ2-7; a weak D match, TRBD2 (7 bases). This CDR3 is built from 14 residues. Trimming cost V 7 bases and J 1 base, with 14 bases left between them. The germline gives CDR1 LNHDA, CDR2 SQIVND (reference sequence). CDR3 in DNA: TGTGCCAGTAACCCGGGGGGCAGTTCCTACGAGCAGTACTTC. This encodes CASNPGGSSYEQYF.

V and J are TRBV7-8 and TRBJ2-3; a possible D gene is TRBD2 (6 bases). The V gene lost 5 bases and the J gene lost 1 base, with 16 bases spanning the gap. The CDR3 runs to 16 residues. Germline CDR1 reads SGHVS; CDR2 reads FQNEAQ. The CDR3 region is CASSPSWRGRTDTQYF. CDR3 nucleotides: TGTGCCAGCAGCCCGAGTTGGCGGGGCCGCACAGATACGCAGTATTTT.

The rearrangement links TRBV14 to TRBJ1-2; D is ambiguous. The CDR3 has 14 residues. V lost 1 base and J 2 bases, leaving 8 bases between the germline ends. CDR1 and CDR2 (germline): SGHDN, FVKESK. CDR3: CASSQVGQNYGYTF. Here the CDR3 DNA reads TGTGCCAGCAGCCAAGTTGGGCAGAACTATGGCTACACCTTC.

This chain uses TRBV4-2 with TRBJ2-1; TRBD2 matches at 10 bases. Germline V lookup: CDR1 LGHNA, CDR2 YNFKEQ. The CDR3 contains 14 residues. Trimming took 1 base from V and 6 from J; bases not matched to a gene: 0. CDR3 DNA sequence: TGTGCCAGCAGCCAAGGACTAGCGGGCAATGAGCAGTTCTTC. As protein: CASSQGLAGNEQFF.

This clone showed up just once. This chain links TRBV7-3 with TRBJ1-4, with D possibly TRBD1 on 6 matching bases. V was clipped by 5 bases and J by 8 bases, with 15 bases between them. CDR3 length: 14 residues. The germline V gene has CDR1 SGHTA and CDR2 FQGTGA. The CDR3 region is CASSLRQASEKLFF. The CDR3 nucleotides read TGTGCCAGCAGCCTAAGACAGGCCTCCGAAAAACTGTTTTTT.

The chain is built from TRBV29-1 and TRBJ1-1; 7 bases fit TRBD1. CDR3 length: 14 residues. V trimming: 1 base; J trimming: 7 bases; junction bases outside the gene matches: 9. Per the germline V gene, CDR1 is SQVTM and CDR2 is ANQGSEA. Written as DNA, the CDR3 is TGCAGCGTTGAAGGGCGACAGGGCGACCTTGAAGCTTTCTTT. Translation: CSVEGRQGDLEAFF.

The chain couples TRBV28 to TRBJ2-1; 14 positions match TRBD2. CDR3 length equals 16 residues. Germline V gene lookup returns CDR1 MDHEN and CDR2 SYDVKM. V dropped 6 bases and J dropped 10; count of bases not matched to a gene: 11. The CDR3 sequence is CASRPGLAGVLGEQFF. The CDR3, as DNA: TGTGCCAGCAGGCCGGGACTAGCGGGAGTACTGGGGGAGCAGTTCTTC.

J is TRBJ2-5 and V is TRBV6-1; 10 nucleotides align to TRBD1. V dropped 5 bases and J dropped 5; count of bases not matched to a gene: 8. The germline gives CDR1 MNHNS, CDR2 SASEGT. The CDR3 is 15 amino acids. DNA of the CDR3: TGTGCCAGCAGTCAAAGACAGGGGGCGTGGGAGACCCAGTACTTC. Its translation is CASSQRQGAWETQYF.

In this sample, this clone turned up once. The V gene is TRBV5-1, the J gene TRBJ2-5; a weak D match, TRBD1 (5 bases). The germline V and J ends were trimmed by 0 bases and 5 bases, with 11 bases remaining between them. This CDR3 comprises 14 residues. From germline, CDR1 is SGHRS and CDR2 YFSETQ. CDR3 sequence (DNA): TGCGCCAGCAGCTTGGCTGCAGGGTGGGAGACCCAGTACTTC. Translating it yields CASSLAAGWETQYF.

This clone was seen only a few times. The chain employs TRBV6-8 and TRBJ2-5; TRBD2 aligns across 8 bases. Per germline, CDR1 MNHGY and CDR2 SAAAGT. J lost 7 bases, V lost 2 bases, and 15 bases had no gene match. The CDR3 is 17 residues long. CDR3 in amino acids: CASSYAPAGVYRGTQYF. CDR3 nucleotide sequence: TGTGCCAGCAGTTACGCTCCAGCGGGGGTCTACCGAGGGACCCAGTACTTC.

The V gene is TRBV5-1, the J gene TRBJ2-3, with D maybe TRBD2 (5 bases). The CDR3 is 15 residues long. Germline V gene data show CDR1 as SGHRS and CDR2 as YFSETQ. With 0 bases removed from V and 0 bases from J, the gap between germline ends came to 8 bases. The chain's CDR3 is CASSLGLTSTDTQYF. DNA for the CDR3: TGCGCCAGCAGCTTGGGACTAACTAGCACAGATACGCAGTATTTT.

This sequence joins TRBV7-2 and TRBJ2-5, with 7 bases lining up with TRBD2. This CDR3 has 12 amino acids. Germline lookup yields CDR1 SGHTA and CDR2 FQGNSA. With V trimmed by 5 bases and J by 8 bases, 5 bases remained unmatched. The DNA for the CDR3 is TGTGCCAGCAGCCCTCGGACTAGTACCCAGTACTTC. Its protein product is CASSPRTSTQYF. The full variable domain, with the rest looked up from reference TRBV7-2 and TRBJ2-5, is GAGVSQSPSNKVTEKGKDVELRCDPISGHTALYWYRQSLGQGLEFLIYFQGNSAPDKSGLPSDRFSAERTGGSVSTLTIQRTQQEDSAVYLCASSPRTSTQYFGPGTRLLVL.

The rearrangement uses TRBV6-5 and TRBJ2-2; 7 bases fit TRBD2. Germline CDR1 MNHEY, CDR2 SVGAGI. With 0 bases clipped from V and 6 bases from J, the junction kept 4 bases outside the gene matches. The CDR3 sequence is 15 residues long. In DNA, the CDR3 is TGTGCCAGCAGTTACTCTACTAGCGTTGCCGGGGAGCTGTTTTTT. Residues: CASSYSTSVAGELFF.

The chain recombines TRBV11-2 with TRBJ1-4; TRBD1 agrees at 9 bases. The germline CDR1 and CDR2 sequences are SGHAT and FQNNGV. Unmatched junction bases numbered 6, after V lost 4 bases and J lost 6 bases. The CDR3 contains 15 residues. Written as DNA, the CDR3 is TGTGCCAGCAGCTCGTACAGGGGGCGGGATGAAAAACTGTTTTTT. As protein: CASSSYRGRDEKLFF.